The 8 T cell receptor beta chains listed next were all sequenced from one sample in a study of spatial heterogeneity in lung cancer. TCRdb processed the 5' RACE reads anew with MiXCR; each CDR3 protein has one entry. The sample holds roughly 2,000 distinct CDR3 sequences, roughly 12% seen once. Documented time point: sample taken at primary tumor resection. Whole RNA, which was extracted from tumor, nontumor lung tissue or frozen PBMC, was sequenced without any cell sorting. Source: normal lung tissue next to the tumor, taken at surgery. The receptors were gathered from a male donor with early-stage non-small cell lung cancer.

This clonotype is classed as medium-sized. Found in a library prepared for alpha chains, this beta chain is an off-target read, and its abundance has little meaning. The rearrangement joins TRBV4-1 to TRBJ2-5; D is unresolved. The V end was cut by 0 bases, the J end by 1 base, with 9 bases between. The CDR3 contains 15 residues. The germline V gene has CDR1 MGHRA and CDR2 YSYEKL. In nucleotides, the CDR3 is TGCGCCAGCAGCCAAGAGGCCTATGGCCAAGAGACCCAGTACTTC. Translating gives CASSQEAYGQETQYF.

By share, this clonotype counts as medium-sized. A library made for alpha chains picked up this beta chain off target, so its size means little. The CDR3 loop reads CASSFYYQETQYF. Here the CDR3 DNA reads TGTGCCAGCAGCTTCTACTACCAAGAGACCCAGTACTTC. The rearrangement links TRBV7-2 to TRBJ2-5; D ambiguous. The V gene's germline CDR1 is SGHTA and CDR2 FQGNSA. V lost 3 bases to trimming and J lost 0 bases, with 5 bases between them. The CDR3 contains 13 residues. The variable domain in full, completed from reference TRBV7-2 and TRBJ2-5, reads GAGVSQSPSNKVTEKGKDVELRCDPISGHTALYWYRQSLGQGLEFLIYFQGNSAPDKSGLPSDRFSAERTGGSVSTLTIQRTQQEDSAVYLCASSFYYQETQYFGPGTRLLVL.

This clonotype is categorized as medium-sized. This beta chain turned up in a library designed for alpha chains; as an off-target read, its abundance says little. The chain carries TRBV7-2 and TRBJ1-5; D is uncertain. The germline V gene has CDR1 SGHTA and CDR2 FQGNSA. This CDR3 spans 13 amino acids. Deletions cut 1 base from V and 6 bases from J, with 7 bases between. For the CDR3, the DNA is TGTGCCAGCAGCTTAGATCGGGCTCAGCCCCAGCATTTT. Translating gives CASSLDRAQPQHF.

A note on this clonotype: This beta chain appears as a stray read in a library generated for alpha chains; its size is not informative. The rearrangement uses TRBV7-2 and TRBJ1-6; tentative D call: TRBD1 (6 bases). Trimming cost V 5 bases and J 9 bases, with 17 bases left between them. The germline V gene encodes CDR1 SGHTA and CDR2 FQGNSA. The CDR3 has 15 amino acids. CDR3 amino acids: CASSQGQGRSSPLHF. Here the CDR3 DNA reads TGTGCCAGCAGCCAGGGGCAGGGTCGGAGTTCACCCCTCCACTTT. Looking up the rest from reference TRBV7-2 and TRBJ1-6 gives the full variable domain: GAGVSQSPSNKVTEKGKDVELRCDPISGHTALYWYRQSLGQGLEFLIYFQGNSAPDKSGLPSDRFSAERTGGSVSTLTIQRTQQEDSAVYLCASSQGQGRSSPLHFGNGTRLTVT.

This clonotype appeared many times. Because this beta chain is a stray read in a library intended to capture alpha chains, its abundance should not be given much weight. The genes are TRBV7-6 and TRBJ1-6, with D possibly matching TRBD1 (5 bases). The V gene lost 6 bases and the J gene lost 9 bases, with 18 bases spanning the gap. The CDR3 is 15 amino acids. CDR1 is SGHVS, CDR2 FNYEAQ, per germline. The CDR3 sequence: CASRPDGHGGSPLHF. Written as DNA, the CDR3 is TGTGCCAGCAGACCAGACGGACATGGGGGTTCACCCCTCCACTTT.

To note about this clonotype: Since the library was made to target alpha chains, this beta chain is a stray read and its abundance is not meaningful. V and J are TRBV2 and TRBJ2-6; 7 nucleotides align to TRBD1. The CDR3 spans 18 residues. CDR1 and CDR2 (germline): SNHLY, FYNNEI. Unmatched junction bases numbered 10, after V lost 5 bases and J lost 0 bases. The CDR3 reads CASSNYRGPFSGANVLTF. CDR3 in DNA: TGTGCCAGCAGTAATTACAGGGGCCCTTTCTCTGGGGCCAACGTCCTGACTTTC.

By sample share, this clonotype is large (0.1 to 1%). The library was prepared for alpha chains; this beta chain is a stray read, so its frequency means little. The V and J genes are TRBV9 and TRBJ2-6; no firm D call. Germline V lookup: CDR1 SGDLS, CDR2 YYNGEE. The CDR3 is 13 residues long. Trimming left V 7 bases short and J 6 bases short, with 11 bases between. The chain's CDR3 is CASSSPAANVLTF. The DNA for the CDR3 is TGTGCCAGCTCCTCACCCGCGGCCAACGTCCTGACTTTC.

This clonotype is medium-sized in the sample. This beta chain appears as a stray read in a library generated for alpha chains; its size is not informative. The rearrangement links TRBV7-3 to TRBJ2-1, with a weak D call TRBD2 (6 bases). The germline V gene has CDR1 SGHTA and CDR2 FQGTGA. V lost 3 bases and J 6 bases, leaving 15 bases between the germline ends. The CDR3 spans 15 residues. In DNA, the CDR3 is TGTGCCAGCAGCTTTGGGCAGGGAGGTGTCAATGAGCAGTTCTTC. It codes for CASSFGQGGVNEQFF.